The 9 T cell receptor beta chains listed next were all sequenced from one sample in a study of CD8+ T cells in alopecia areata. TCR sequencing used cDNA made by reverse transcription of extracted RNA. TCRdb's copy holds only in-frame clones and misses some; the assay was immunoSEQ multiplex PCR. This table holds some 200,000 clones, 59% found once. The input for sequencing was CD4+ T cells sorted from blood, taken at week 0. The source is a human donor with alopecia areata.

The chain links TRBV30 to TRBJ1-6; D perhaps matches TRBD1 (5 bases). CDR1 is GTSNPN, CDR2 SVGIG, per germline (reference sequence). The CDR3 sequence is 13 residues long. With 0 bases removed from V and 9 bases from J, the gap between germline ends came to 9 bases. In DNA, the CDR3 is TGTGCCTGGAGTGTATGGGGACCTTCACCCCTCCACTTT. Protein sequence: CAWSVWGPSPLHF.

The V call is TRBV5-1, the J call TRBJ2-3; 14 nucleotides match TRBD2. The CDR3 consists of 17 residues. With V trimmed by 4 bases and J by 4 bases, 8 bases remained unmatched. The germline CDR1 and CDR2 sequences are SGHRS and YFSETQ. The CDR3 spells CASSGTGTSGGADTQYF. CDR3 bases: TGCGCCAGCAGCGGAACCGGGACTAGCGGGGGCGCAGATACGCAGTATTTT.

The chain couples TRBV4-1 to TRBJ2-7; the match to TRBD1 covers 10 bases. V shed 4 bases, J shed 0 bases, and the junction held 12 bases outside the gene matches. The CDR3 is 18 residues long. Germline lookup yields CDR1 MGHRA and CDR2 YSYEKL. The CDR3 sequence is CASSPPFGTGASSYEQYF. DNA for the CDR3: TGCGCCAGCAGCCCACCATTCGGGACAGGGGCTAGCTCCTACGAGCAGTACTTC.

The chain joins TRBV27 to TRBJ1-5; D unclear. CDR3 length: 13 amino acids. Germline V gene data show CDR1 as MNHEY and CDR2 as SMNVEV (reference sequence). Trimming took off 4 bases at V and 4 bases at J, with 8 bases between the two ends. This CDR3 reads CASSSSWNQPQHF. Written as DNA, the CDR3 is TGTGCCAGCAGTTCCTCGTGGAATCAGCCCCAGCATTTT.

This sequence joins TRBV27 and TRBJ1-1; a weak D match, TRBD1 (6 bases). Germline CDR1 MNHEY, CDR2 SMNVEV (reference sequence). This CDR3 region has 14 residues. V was trimmed by 5 bases and J by 2 bases, leaving 12 bases between them. The chain's CDR3 is CASSPWTANTEAFF. CDR3 nucleotides: TGTGCCAGCAGTCCGTGGACAGCTAACACTGAAGCTTTCTTT.

The gene calls are TRBV29-1 and TRBJ1-2; D unclear. V was pared by 4 bases and J by 4 bases, with 10 bases between. The CDR3 spans 12 residues. CDR1 and CDR2 (germline): SQVTM, ANQGSEA. CDR3: CSVGPKTYGYTF. CDR3 nucleotide sequence: TGCAGCGTTGGACCGAAAACCTATGGCTACACCTTC.

This clone showed up just a few times. The genes are TRBV7-8 and TRBJ2-3; 8 positions match TRBD1. The V and J ends lost 5 bases and 2 bases, in that order; junction bases with no gene match: 9. The CDR3 has 16 residues. The germline V gene has CDR1 SGHVS and CDR2 FQNEAQ. This chain's CDR3 is CASSVSGGISTDTQYF. The CDR3 nucleotides read TGTGCCAGCAGCGTGTCAGGGGGCATTTCCACAGATACGCAGTATTTT.

This clone was counted a single time. CDR3 loop: CASSASGRGGSGANVLTF. Here the CDR3 DNA reads TGTGCCAGCAGTGCCTCGGGACGCGGCGGCTCTGGGGCCAACGTCCTGACTTTC. The chain joins TRBV25-1 to TRBJ2-6, with D possibly being TRBD1 or TRBD2 (5 bases each). V lost 4 bases, J lost 0 bases, and 16 bases lay in between. CDR1 MGHDK and CDR2 SYGVNS come from the germline V gene. The CDR3 runs to 18 residues.

This clone was found a few times. This chain connects TRBV29-1 to TRBJ2-3; 8 bases match TRBD1. The J segment lost 4 bases and the V segment lost 7 bases, leaving 10 bases of the junction unmatched. Germline CDR1 is SQVTM and CDR2 is ANQGSEA. This CDR3 spans 14 amino acids. The CDR3 region is CSARTGSTSDTQYF. CDR3 DNA sequence: TGCAGCGCGCGGACAGGGTCCACTTCAGATACGCAGTATTTT.